This TCR beta chain was obtained from a study of blood T cell repertoires in COVID-19. Study summary: COVID-19 samples from acute and convalescent phases originated in the United States, Italy and Spain. Sources were T cells, B-cell-depleted T cells, or PBMCs; the material itself was cDNA or gDNA.

In the authors' workflow: Estimation of nucleated cell counts relied on the amplification of reference gene primers. Here immunoSEQ multiplex PCR was the method, and the copy in TCRdb shows in-frame clones only, minus some. V, J and clone size are those of that table, while D and trimming were read from the DNA. The sample holds 150,000 to 190,000 clones, 75% to 90% seen once. The CDR3 extends over 14 amino acids. CDR1 SGHDN and CDR2 FVKESK come from the germline V gene. V was clipped by 0 bases and J by 3 bases, with 8 bases between them. Sequencing was performed on peripheral blood. This clonotype was obtained from a woman aged 35 to 49 with acute or convalescent COVID-19. V usage is TRBV14 and J usage is TRBJ1-1; D gene ambiguous. CDR3 region: CASSQDPRYTEAFF. In nucleotides, the CDR3 is TGTGCCAGCAGCCAAGATCCGCGGTACACTGAAGCTTTCTTT. Based on the CDR3 plus reference TRBV14 and TRBJ1-1, the full variable domain is EAGVTQFPSHSVIEKGQTVTLRCDPISGHDNLYWYRRVMGKEIKFLLHFVKESKQDESGMPNNRFLAERTGGTYSTLKVQPAELEDSGVYFCASSQDPRYTEAFFGQGTRLTVV.